This T cell receptor beta chain is drawn from a study of control samples from healthy donors and cancer patients (dated by TCRdb to 2020 to 2022). Only a few counts were recorded for this clone. This clone's antigen is unknown. The input lacks base qualities; no much larger clone sits a single base away. The protocol used for the library was the immunoSEQ multiplex PCR assay. Drawn from immuneACCESS, this table holds only the in-frame rearrangements with V and J called that TCRdb kept. Clones are partly lost; checked studies trace under half to an unresolved V gene and leave the rest unexplained. This sample gives about 55,000 clones in total; around 90% of them show up just once. Together, the top ten hold 3.8% of the sample. V is pared back by 1 base and J by 5 bases, with 11 bases lying between the germline termini. The cysteine opens and the phenylalanine closes a CDR3 of 14 amino acids. Only the CDR3 portion is preserved as DNA: 42 bases, with reading frame beginning at the first base. From the germline V gene, CDR1 is MNHEY and CDR2 is SVGEGT.

Sequenced material: blood. The V gene is TRBV6-2 or TRBV6-3 and the J gene is TRBJ1-1; TRBD1 is a possible D gene, resting on 5 matching bases. The sequence derives from a man aged 50 or older in good health. CDR3 reads: CASSYWGGDTEAFF. At the DNA level, the sequence is TGTGCCAGCAGTTACTGGGGGGGAGATACTGAAGCTTTCTTT.